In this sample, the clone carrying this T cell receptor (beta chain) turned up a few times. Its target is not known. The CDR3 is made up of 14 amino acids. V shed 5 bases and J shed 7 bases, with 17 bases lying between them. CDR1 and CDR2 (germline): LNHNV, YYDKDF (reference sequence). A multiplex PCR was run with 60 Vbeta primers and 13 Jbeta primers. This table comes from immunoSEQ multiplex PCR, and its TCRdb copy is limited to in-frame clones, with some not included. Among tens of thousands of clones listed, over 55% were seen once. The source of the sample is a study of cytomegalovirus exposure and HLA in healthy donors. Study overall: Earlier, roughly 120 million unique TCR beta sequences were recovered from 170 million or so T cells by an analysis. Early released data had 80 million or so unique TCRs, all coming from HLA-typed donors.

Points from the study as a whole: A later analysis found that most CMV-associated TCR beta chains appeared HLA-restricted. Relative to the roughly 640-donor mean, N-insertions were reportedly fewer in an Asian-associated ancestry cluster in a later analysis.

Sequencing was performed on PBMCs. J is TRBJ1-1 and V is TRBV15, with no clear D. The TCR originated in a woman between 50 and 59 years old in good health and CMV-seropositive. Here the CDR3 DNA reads TGTGCCACCAGCGATGAGAGGACTGGTCGTGAAGCTTTCTTT. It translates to CATSDERTGREAFF.